This T cell receptor beta chain was documented in a study of blood T cell repertoires in COVID-19. Study overall: Samples representing acute and convalescent COVID-19 were sourced from the United States, Italy and Spain. PBMCs, B-cell-depleted T cells, or T cells provided the cDNA or gDNA that made up the material.

In the authors' workflow: By means of reference gene primer amplification, nucleated cell counts were estimated. TCRdb keeps only in-frame clones here, not all; method: immunoSEQ multiplex PCR. D and trimming were read from the DNA, whereas the V and J calls and clone size are those reported in that table. The table lists about 170,000 clones, approximately 86% of them singletons. Germline V CDR1 and CDR2: SGHNT, YYREEE (reference sequence). The CDR3 spans 15 residues. About this clone: At one end the junction does not follow the germline gene, possibly because of a read error.

The genes are TRBV5-4 and TRBJ2-6, with D perhaps TRBD1 (6 bases). This sequence was found in a woman older than 75 with COVID-19, enrolled during active disease. The specimen sequenced was peripheral blood. The CDR3 spells CASSIQGTGANVLTF. The CDR3 DNA reads as TGTGCCAGCAGCATACAGGGAACTGGTGCCAACGTCCTGACTTTC.